This T cell receptor beta chain was sequenced during a study of shared clonotypes between healthy human individuals. The assay was immunoSEQ multiplex PCR, and TCRdb's table has in-frame clones only and misses some. The data hold approximately 1,000,000 clones, with roughly 74% observed a single time. The length of the CDR3 is 16 residues. CDR1 is SGDLS and CDR2 is YYNGEE in the germline V gene. J gave up 1 base and V 0 bases, and 4 bases lay outside the gene matches. The chain recombines TRBV9 with TRBJ2-4; 7 bases line up with TRBD1. The specimen was memory CD4+ T cells from PBMCs. The subset: CD45RA-negative fraction. This clonotype was sampled from a man between 18 and 29 years old in good health. Some clones in this sample may be carry-over from other donors' samples. The CDR3 is CASSVGTGVAKNIQYF. CDR3 in DNA: TGTGCCAGCAGCGTAGGGACAGGTGTTGCCAAAAACATTCAGTACTTC.